The 29 T cell receptor beta chains reported below all come from one sample, sequenced in a study of cytomegalovirus exposure and HLA in healthy donors. The PCR had 60 Vbeta and 13 Jbeta primers. Profiled with immunoSEQ multiplex PCR; TCRdb holds only in-frame clones, not every one. The repertoire holds 100,000 or so clones, roughly three quarters seen once, with roughly 4% in the top ten. Sequencing was performed on PBMCs. These receptors all come from a man between 35 and 55 years old in good health and CMV-seronegative.

In the case of this clone: Compared with germline, one end of the junction differs, possibly owing to a read error. As DNA, the CDR3 is TGTTCCAGCAGCTTGTCAGAAAAACTGTTTTTT. It yields the protein CSSSLSEKLFF. V usage is TRBV7-9 and J usage is TRBJ1-4; D gene unclear. CDR3 length: 11 residues. Germline V CDR1 and CDR2: SEHNR, FQNEAQ (reference sequence). Full variable domain (rest looked up from reference TRBV7-9 and TRBJ1-4): DTGVSQNPRHKITKRGQNVTFRCDPISEHNRLYWYRQTLGQGPEFLTYFQNEAQLEKSRLLSDRFSAERPKGSFSTLEIQRTEQGDSAMYLCSSSLSEKLFFGSGTQLSVL.

The chain couples TRBV10-2 to TRBJ1-5; D is uncertain. In germline, CDR1 is WSHSY, CDR2 SAAADI. The length of the CDR3 is 15 residues. The V end lost 1 base, the J end lost 4 bases, and 11 bases lay between the germline ends. The CDR3 DNA reads as TGCGCCAGCAGTGAGTATGAAGGAGGAAATCAGCCCCAGCATTTT. Protein: CASSEYEGGNQPQHF.

This rearrangement joins TRBV10-1 to TRBJ2-5; 9 nucleotides agree with TRBD2. From germline, CDR1 is WNHNN and CDR2 SYGVQD (reference sequence). The CDR3 is 14 residues long. V trimming: 3 bases; J trimming: 5 bases; junction bases outside the gene matches: 4. CDR3 nucleotides: TGCGCCAGCAGTGATGGGACTAGCCGGGAGACCCAGTACTTC. It translates to CASSDGTSRETQYF.

The chain is built from TRBV7-6 and TRBJ2-4; D is uncertain. Trimming removed 8 bases from V and 0 bases from J, with 8 bases in between. Germline-derived CDR1 and CDR2 are SGHVS and FNYEAQ. The CDR3 runs 13 residues. The CDR3 reads CASCPIAKNIQYF. CDR3 DNA: TGTGCCAGCTGTCCAATAGCCAAAAACATTCAGTACTTC.

About this clone itself: Compared with germline, one end of the junction differs, possibly owing to a read error. V gene TRBV7-7 combines with J gene TRBJ2-2, with D perhaps matching TRBD2 (5 bases). The CDR3 is 14 amino acids. Per germline, CDR1 SSHAT and CDR2 FNYEAQ (reference sequence). Written as DNA, the CDR3 is TGTGCTAGCAGCCATACCGACGGGGTCGGGGAGCTGTTTTTT. Residues: CASSHTDGVGELFF.

The chain combines TRBV7-3 with TRBJ1-2, with D possibly TRBD1 on 5 matching bases. The germline V gene has CDR1 SGHTA and CDR2 FQGTGA. V lost 5 bases to trimming and J lost 7 bases, with 17 bases between them. CDR3 size: 14 residues. In DNA, the CDR3 is TGTGCCAGCAGCCCCGACAGTCAGGGCTCTGGCTACACCTTC. This sequence encodes CASSPDSQGSGYTF. Full variable domain (remainder filled in from reference TRBV7-3 and TRBJ1-2): GAGVSQTPSNKVTEKGKYVELRCDPISGHTALYWYRQSLGQGPEFLIYFQGTGAADDSGLPNDRFFAVRPEGSVSTLKIQRTERGDSAVYLCASSPDSQGSGYTFGSGTRLTVV.

The J gene is TRBJ1-4, the V gene TRBV5-4; weak D call: TRBD1 (6 bases). This CDR3 has 17 residues. Germline CDR1 and CDR2: SGHNT and YYREEE (reference sequence). Trimming took 4 bases from V and 0 from J, leaving 16 bases between them. The CDR3 region has the DNA TGTGCCAGCAGCGATCTGACAGGCGGGTCAACTAATGAAAAACTGTTTTTT. It encodes CASSDLTGGSTNEKLFF. Full variable domain (rest looked up from reference TRBV5-4 and TRBJ1-4): ETGVTQSPTHLIKTRGQQVTLRCSSQSGHNTVSWYQQALGQGPQFIFQYYREEENGRGNFPPRFSGLQFPNYSSELNVNALELDDSALYLCASSDLTGGSTNEKLFFGSGTQLSVL.

The CDR3 DNA reads as TGTGCCAGCAGTTCGGGACAGGGAAGGTCCTACGAGCAGTACGTC. Protein sequence: CASSSGQGRSYEQYV. The V gene is TRBV28, the J gene TRBJ2-7; TRBD1 matches 9 bases. The V gene end was trimmed by 4 bases and the J gene end by 1 base; junction bases not matched to a gene: 5. CDR1 and CDR2 (germline): MDHEN, SYDVKM. This CDR3 is 15 amino acids long.

CDR3 region: CASSLGGGDYGYTF. In DNA form, the CDR3 reads TGTGCCAGCAGCTTGGGTGGAGGGGACTATGGCTACACCTTC. The chain uses TRBV5-6 and TRBJ1-2; possibly TRBD1 for D (5 bases). The CDR3 runs to 14 residues. Deletions cut 0 bases from V and 3 bases from J, with 9 bases between. The germline V gene encodes CDR1 SGHDT and CDR2 YYEEEE.

V is TRBV7-8 and J is TRBJ2-3, with a weak D call TRBD2 (5 bases). The V end was cut by 1 base, the J end by 1 base, with 12 bases between. Germline lookup yields CDR1 SGHVS and CDR2 FQNEAQ. The CDR3 is 16 amino acids. CDR3 sequence: CASSLGLGRGTDTQYF. In DNA, the CDR3 is TGTGCCAGCAGCTTAGGTCTGGGGAGAGGCACAGATACGCAGTATTTT.

The gene calls are TRBV29-1 and TRBJ1-1; D may be TRBD1 (6 bases). The CDR3 is 11 residues long. CDR1 SQVTM and CDR2 ANQGSEA come from the germline V gene. V was trimmed by 4 bases and J by 8 bases, leaving 11 bases between them. The CDR3 nucleotides are TGCAGCGTTGGAAATGACAGGGAAGCTTTCTTT. As protein: CSVGNDREAFF.

The chain employs TRBV29-1 and TRBJ1-4; perhaps TRBD1 as D (5 bases). This CDR3 has 14 residues. Germline lookup yields CDR1 SQVTM and CDR2 ANQGSEA. V was shortened by 4 bases and J by 3 bases, with 12 bases between the two germline ends. The CDR3 protein is CSVGWGGSNEKLFF. For the CDR3, the DNA is TGCAGCGTTGGCTGGGGGGGGTCTAATGAAAAACTGTTTTTT.

This clone was seen just once. This sequence joins TRBV30 and TRBJ1-1, with 9 bases fitting TRBD1. The CDR3 length is 11 residues. J was trimmed by 6 bases and V by 4 bases; bases with no gene match: 0. Germline-derived CDR1 and CDR2 are GTSNPN and SVGIG (reference sequence). The CDR3 DNA reads as TGTGCCTGGAACAGGGGGCCTGAAGCTTTCTTT. The encoded protein is CAWNRGPEAFF.

The count of this clone is one. The CDR3 coding sequence is TGTGCCAGCAGCTCGGGGAGGCAGGGAGCTTTCTTT. It specifies CASSSGRQGAFF. The J gene is TRBJ1-1, the V gene TRBV6-5; D perhaps matches TRBD1 (5 bases). Germline CDR1 MNHEY, CDR2 SVGAGI. With 6 bases removed from V and 10 bases from J, the gap between germline ends came to 15 bases. The CDR3 sequence is 12 residues long.

Regarding this clone: Different DNA sequences within this sample yield the same CDR3. This chain joins TRBV6-1 and TRBJ1-2; perhaps TRBD1 as D (5 bases). The CDR3 sequence is 15 residues long. CDR1 and CDR2 (germline): MNHNS, SASEGT. V shed 6 bases and J shed 5 bases, with 19 bases lying between them. The CDR3 protein is CASRKGGTVEYGYTF. DNA of the CDR3: TGTGCCAGCAGAAAAGGAGGGACGGTGGAATATGGCTACACCTTC.

V usage is TRBV2 and J usage is TRBJ2-5, with D tentatively TRBD1 (5 bases). CDR1 and CDR2 (germline): SNHLY, FYNNEI. The V gene lost 4 bases and the J gene lost 5 bases, with 11 bases spanning the gap. CDR3 size: 13 residues. The CDR3 protein is CASSVIGVETQYF. For the CDR3, the DNA is TGTGCCAGCAGTGTAATAGGGGTTGAGACCCAGTACTTC. The full variable domain, with the rest looked up from reference TRBV2 and TRBJ2-5, is EPEVTQTPSHQVTQMGQEVILRCVPISNHLYFYWYRQILGQKVEFLVSFYNNEISEKSEIFDDQFSVERPDGSNFTLKIRSTKLEDSAMYFCASSVIGVETQYFGPGTRLLVL.

The rearrangement uses TRBV10-3 and TRBJ2-3; 7 bases agree with TRBD2. CDR3 length: 14 residues. In germline, CDR1 is ENHRY, CDR2 SYGVKD. Trimming took 4 bases from V and 4 from J; bases not matched to a gene: 5. Here the CDR3 DNA reads TGTGCCATCAGTGGGGGGGGTGGGGCAGATACGCAGTATTTT. This encodes CAISGGGGADTQYF.

This clone was counted a few times. The chain employs TRBV9 and TRBJ2-2, with no clear D. Looked up from germline, CDR1 is SGDLS and CDR2 is YYNGEE. The length of the CDR3 is 16 residues. V shed 7 bases and J shed 3 bases, with 19 bases lying between them. This chain's CDR3 is CASESSGLPYTGELFF. The DNA of the CDR3 is TGTGCCAGCGAATCCTCAGGCTTGCCCTACACCGGGGAGCTGTTTTTT.

This clone was seen just once. The chain couples TRBV18 to TRBJ2-5, with 10 bases matching TRBD2. Matching the DNA end better, TRBJ2-7 makes the J call doubtful. CDR3 length equals 16 residues. Germline V gives CDR1 KGHSH, CDR2 LQKENI. CDR3 bases: TGTGCCAGCTCACCACTTACGACTAGCGGGTCCTACGAGCAGTACTTC. Translation gives CASSPLTTSGSYEQYF.

This chain connects TRBV2 to TRBJ2-1, with 8 bases aligning to TRBD1. In germline, CDR1 is SNHLY, CDR2 FYNNEI. The J segment lost 5 bases and the V segment lost 4 bases, leaving 4 bases of the junction unmatched. The CDR3 sequence is 14 residues long. The CDR3 loop reads CASSGRQGNNEQFF. The DNA for the CDR3 is TGTGCCAGCAGTGGGCGACAGGGGAACAATGAGCAGTTCTTC.

A single count supports this clone. The chain combines TRBV7-8 with TRBJ1-5; possibly TRBD1 for D (6 bases). The CDR3 sequence is 17 residues long. Germline loops: CDR1 SGHVS, CDR2 FQNEAQ. V lost 1 base and J lost 1, with 14 bases in between. CDR3 nucleotides: TGTGCCAGCAGCTTAGTCCCAGGGGCCATCAGCAATCAGCCCCAGCATTTT. Translating gives CASSLVPGAISNQPQHF.

The rearrangement links TRBV6-1 to TRBJ2-7; D unclear. The germline V gene has CDR1 MNHNS and CDR2 SASEGT. V gave up 7 bases and J gave up 5 bases, with 21 bases separating them. The CDR3 is 15 amino acids. The CDR3, as DNA: TGTGCCAGCAACGAACACCCTTGGGCCTCTAACGAGCAGTACGTC. It is translated as CASNEHPWASNEQYV.

This chain uses TRBV19 with TRBJ1-1; D is perhaps TRBD1 (5 bases). In germline, CDR1 is LNHDA, CDR2 SQIVND (reference sequence). Trimming pared 7 bases from V and 5 bases from J, leaving 20 bases between. The CDR3 extends over 15 amino acids. The CDR3 DNA sequence: TGTGCCAGTATCAACCCGGGGGGTGGAAGTACTGAAGCTTTCTTT. Protein: CASINPGGGSTEAFF.

This sequence joins TRBV2 and TRBJ1-5, with D unclear. CDR1 and CDR2 (germline): SNHLY, FYNNEI. This CDR3 has 14 residues. The V and J ends lost 7 bases and 0 bases respectively, with 10 bases between them. CDR3 DNA: TGTGCCAGCACCCACAAGAATAGCAATCAGCCCCAGCATTTT. It is translated as CASTHKNSNQPQHF.

V is TRBV7-2 and J is TRBJ2-7, with D possibly being TRBD1 (7 bases). This CDR3 is 15 amino acids long. CDR1 and CDR2 (germline): SGHTA, FQGNSA. Trimming pared 5 bases from V and 2 bases from J, leaving 16 bases between. CDR3 nucleotides: TGTGCCAGCAGCCTTCAGGGGGGACAACCCTACGAGCAGTACTTC. Its translation is CASSLQGGQPYEQYF.

The chain carries TRBV2 and TRBJ1-6; 7 nucleotides agree with TRBD1. Germline V gene sequence: CDR1 SNHLY, CDR2 FYNNEI. V shed 6 bases, J shed 9 bases, and the junction held 8 bases outside the gene matches. The CDR3 spans 14 residues. CDR3 region: CASSITGVGSPLHF. For the CDR3, the DNA is TGTGCCAGCAGCATAACAGGGGTGGGTTCACCCCTCCACTTT.

The genes are TRBV6-5 and TRBJ1-6; tentatively, D is TRBD1 (5 bases). The CDR3 spans 15 residues. Trimming took 6 bases from V and 11 from J, leaving 20 bases between them. The V gene's germline CDR1 is MNHEY and CDR2 SVGAGI. The CDR3 spells CASSRTVPEGAPLHF. The CDR3 region has the DNA TGTGCCAGCAGCCGGACGGTCCCTGAAGGGGCACCCCTCCACTTT.

The rearrangement joins TRBV18 to TRBJ2-7, with TRBD1 identical over 8 bases. The trim removed 4 bases at V and 5 bases at J, leaving 16 bases unmatched. Germline V CDR1 and CDR2: KGHSH, LQKENI. This CDR3 has 17 amino acids. The CDR3 DNA follows: TGTGCCAGCTCACTACGCACCGGTGGGACAGGAATCCACGAGCAGTACTTC. The encoded protein is CASSLRTGGTGIHEQYF.

The chain is built from TRBV11-3 and TRBJ2-1, with TRBD2 identical over 16 bases. Germline-derived CDR1 and CDR2 are SGHNT and YENEEA. Trimming removed 4 bases from V and 8 bases from J; junction bases left unmatched: 2. The CDR3 is 15 amino acids. As DNA, the CDR3 is TGTGCCAGCAGCTCGGGACTAGCGGGGGGGCATGAGCAGTTCTTC. Its translation: CASSSGLAGGHEQFF.